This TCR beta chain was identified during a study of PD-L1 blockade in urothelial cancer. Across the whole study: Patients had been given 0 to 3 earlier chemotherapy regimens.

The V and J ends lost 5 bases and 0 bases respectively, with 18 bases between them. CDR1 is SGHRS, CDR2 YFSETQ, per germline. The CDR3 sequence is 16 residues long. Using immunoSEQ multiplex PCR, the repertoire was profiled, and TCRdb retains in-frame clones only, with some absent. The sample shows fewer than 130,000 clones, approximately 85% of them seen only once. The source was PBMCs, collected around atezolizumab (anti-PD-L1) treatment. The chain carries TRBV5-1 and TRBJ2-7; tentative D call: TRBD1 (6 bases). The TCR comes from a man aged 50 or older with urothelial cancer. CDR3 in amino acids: CASRVSGTQSSYEQYF. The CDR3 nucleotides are TGCGCCAGCAGGGTCTCCGGGACACAGAGCTCCTACGAGCAGTACTTC.